The next 32 T cell receptor beta chains were all read from a single sample in a study of blood T cell repertoires in COVID-19. Sequencing was performed with immunoSEQ multiplex PCR; in TCRdb, only in-frame clones are kept and a portion is missing. The table has about 250,000 clones, around 82% seen once. Material: peripheral blood. The receptor source for this set is a man aged 45 to 65 with active or convalescent COVID-19.

The rearrangement links TRBV18 to TRBJ1-4, with D possibly TRBD1 on 6 matching bases. Trimming removed 3 bases from V and 7 bases from J, with 15 bases in between. Germline V lookup: CDR1 KGHSH, CDR2 LQKENI. There are 15 residues in the CDR3. The CDR3 sequence is CASSPVAGAREKLFF. The CDR3 nucleotides are TGTGCCAGCTCACCCGTGGCGGGGGCGCGTGAAAAACTGTTTTTT.

This clone appeared a single time. The V call is TRBV21-1, the J call TRBJ2-2; the D segment call TRBD1 is taken from the table without a DNA check. TRBV21-1 is a documented pseudogene. The CDR3 extends over 14 amino acids. The DNA for the CDR3 is TGTGCCAGCAGCAAAAGGGGCCACACCGGGGAGCTGTTTTTT. Translation: CASSKRGHTGELFF.

The V and J genes are TRBV3-1 (or the pseudogene TRBV3-2) and TRBJ1-2; 9 bases are shared with TRBD1. This CDR3 comprises 14 residues. The V segment lost 4 bases and the J segment 8 bases; nucleotides outside the gene matches: 8. Looked up from germline, CDR1 is LGHDT and CDR2 is YNNKEL (reference sequence). The CDR3 spells CASSRTGQGKGYTF. CDR3 DNA: TGTGCCAGCAGCCGCACAGGACAGGGGAAGGGCTACACCTTC.

The CDR3 bases are TGCAGCTCTCGACAGGGAGTAAGTTCTGAAGCTTTCTTT. Translated, it gives CSSRQGVSSEAFF. The chain links TRBV29-1 to TRBJ1-1, with 7 bases lining up with TRBD1. CDR1 and CDR2 (germline): SQVTM, ANQGSEA. CDR3 length: 13 residues. The ends lost 8 bases at V and 6 bases at J; junction bases unmatched: 12. Variable domain in full (rest from reference TRBV29-1 and TRBJ1-1): SAVISQKPSRDICQRGTSLTIQCQVDSQVTMMFWYRQQPGQSLTLIATANQGSEATYESGFVIDKFPISRPNLTFSTLTVSNMSPEDSSIYLCSSRQGVSSEAFFGQGTRLTVV.

This clone appeared a single time. The chain has TRBV30 and TRBJ1-5, with D maybe TRBD1 (6 bases). CDR1 is GTSNPN, CDR2 SVGIG, per germline (reference sequence). The CDR3 is 14 amino acids. V was pared by 3 bases and J by 3 bases, with 12 bases between. This CDR3 reads CAWSQGMFNQPQHF. The DNA of the CDR3 is TGTGCCTGGAGCCAGGGGATGTTCAATCAGCCCCAGCATTTT.

V is TRBV5-4 and J is TRBJ1-4, with D perhaps matching TRBD1 (6 bases). The CDR3 runs to 15 residues. Trimming took off 4 bases at V and 8 bases at J, with 18 bases between the two ends. Germline CDR1 and CDR2: SGHNT and YYREEE (reference sequence). The CDR3 loop reads CASSADSRASEKLFF. In nucleotides, the CDR3 is TGTGCCAGCAGCGCGGACAGCCGGGCTAGCGAAAAACTGTTTTTT.

The sample holds a few counts of this clone. The rearrangement joins TRBV29-1 to TRBJ1-3; D unclear. Germline CDR1 is SQVTM and CDR2 is ANQGSEA. The CDR3 runs to 13 residues. V lost 4 bases, J lost 0 bases, and 7 bases lay in between. The CDR3 DNA follows: TGCAGCGTTGGAGTACTCTCTGGAAACACCATATATTTT. Protein sequence: CSVGVLSGNTIYF. The full variable domain, in which reference TRBV29-1 and TRBJ1-3 provide the parts outside the CDR3, is SAVISQKPSRDICQRGTSLTIQCQVDSQVTMMFWYRQQPGQSLTLIATANQGSEATYESGFVIDKFPISRPNLTFSTLTVSNMSPEDSSIYLCSVGVLSGNTIYFGEGSWLTVV.

The chain links TRBV5-1 to TRBJ2-7; 7 bases fit TRBD2. The CDR3 runs to 15 residues. After removal of 0 bases from V and 3 bases from J, the junction contained 6 bases not matched to a gene. Germline CDR1 and CDR2: SGHRS and YFSETQ. CDR3 coding DNA: TGCGCCAGCAGCTTGGGGGACTACGGAGGCTACGAGCAGTACTTC. Amino acid sequence: CASSLGDYGGYEQYF. Full variable domain (remainder filled in from reference TRBV5-1 and TRBJ2-7): KAGVTQTPRYLIKTRGQQVTLSCSPISGHRSVSWYQQTPGQGLQFLFEYFSETQRNKGNFPGRFSGRQFSNSRSEMNVSTLELGDSALYLCASSLGDYGGYEQYFGPGTRLTVT.

J is TRBJ2-7 and V is TRBV10-3, with 8 bases that match TRBD1. Germline trimming cut 4 bases from V and 2 bases from J; bases unmatched to any gene: 10. The CDR3 has 16 amino acids. Per germline, CDR1 ENHRY and CDR2 SYGVKD. The DNA for the CDR3 is TGTGCCATCAGTGTTTCCCCCGGACAGGGCACCTACGAGCAGTACTTC. The encoded protein is CAISVSPGQGTYEQYF.

This clone was recorded a few times. This chain uses TRBV7-9 with TRBJ1-2, with no clear D. Trimming removed 1 base from V and 0 bases from J, with 12 bases in between. This CDR3 contains 16 residues. The germline gives CDR1 SEHNR, CDR2 FQNEAQ (reference sequence). This CDR3 is CASSLGETGANYGYTF. CDR3 DNA: TGTGCCAGCAGCTTAGGGGAGACGGGAGCTAACTATGGCTACACCTTC.

The rearrangement links TRBV7-9 to TRBJ2-1; D is possibly TRBD2 (6 bases). The CDR3 loop spans 16 amino acids. V was pared by 0 bases and J by 8 bases, with 17 bases between. Germline V gene data show CDR1 as SEHNR and CDR2 as FQNEAQ (reference sequence). Here the CDR3 reads CASSLAGWGTGDEQFF. Here the CDR3 DNA reads TGTGCCAGCAGCTTAGCGGGCTGGGGCACGGGGGATGAGCAGTTCTTC.

This rearrangement joins TRBV3-1 (or the pseudogene TRBV3-2) to TRBJ2-7; 10 nucleotides agree with TRBD2. Germline V gives CDR1 LGHDT, CDR2 YNNKEL (reference sequence). This CDR3 has 14 residues. CDR3 sequence (DNA): TGTCCAGGGGTGGAGCGGGGGGGCCGGTACGAGCAGTACTTC. It translates to CPGVERGGRYEQYF.

V gene TRBV30 combines with J gene TRBJ2-5; the D gene is possibly TRBD2 (6 bases). This CDR3 has 12 residues. CDR1 GTSNPN and CDR2 SVGIG come from the germline V gene (reference sequence). V gave up 3 bases and J gave up 7 bases, with 12 bases separating them. The CDR3 region has the DNA TGTGCCTGGAGGGACTATGTGGGGACCCAGTACTTC. Protein product: CAWRDYVGTQYF. Complete variable domain (other parts from reference TRBV30 and TRBJ2-5): SQTIHQWPATLVQPVGSPLSLECTVEGTSNPNLYWYRQAAGRGLQLLFYSVGIGQISSEVPQNLSASRPQDRQFILSSKKLLLSDSGFYLCAWRDYVGTQYFGPGTRLLVL.

A few counts support this clone. This sequence joins TRBV19 and TRBJ1-2; D unclear. The V end lost 3 bases, the J end lost 8 bases, and 10 bases lay between the germline ends. Germline CDR1 and CDR2: LNHDA and SQIVND (reference sequence). The CDR3 has 12 amino acids. The CDR3 sequence: CASSILGRGYTF. The CDR3 region has the DNA TGTGCCAGTAGTATTTTGGGCCGCGGCTACACCTTC.

The V call is TRBV27, the J call TRBJ1-5; D is unresolved. Germline V gene sequence: CDR1 MNHEY, CDR2 SMNVEV (reference sequence). The CDR3 has 14 amino acids. V lost 3 bases and J 5 bases, leaving 11 bases between the germline ends. The CDR3 here is CASSLQGGDQPQHF. The CDR3 DNA reads as TGTGCCAGCAGTTTGCAAGGAGGTGATCAGCCCCAGCATTTT.

The genes are TRBV29-1 and TRBJ2-2, with 7 positions matching TRBD2. V lost 6 bases to trimming and J lost 2 bases; unmatched junction nucleotides: 6. CDR1 is SQVTM, CDR2 ANQGSEA, per germline. The CDR3 covers 14 residues. The CDR3 loop is CSVHGLGNTGELFF. The CDR3 region has the DNA TGCAGCGTCCATGGACTAGGAAACACCGGGGAGCTGTTTTTT.

The chain combines TRBV11-2 with TRBJ2-7; TRBD1 agrees at 9 bases. Germline CDR1 and CDR2: SGHAT and FQNNGV. CDR3 length: 14 residues. The V and J ends lost 3 bases and 2 bases, in that order; junction bases with no gene match: 2. The CDR3 sequence is CASSFRDRAYEQYF. CDR3 DNA sequence: TGTGCCAGCAGCTTCCGGGACAGGGCCTACGAGCAGTACTTC.

This chain joins TRBV7-3 and TRBJ1-2; a possible D gene is TRBD1 (5 bases). The CDR3 is made up of 13 amino acids. Germline CDR1 SGHTA, CDR2 FQGTGA. V lost 5 bases, J lost 1 base, and 8 bases lay in between. The CDR3 loop is CASSQGVNYGYTF. CDR3 DNA sequence: TGTGCCAGCAGCCAAGGGGTTAACTATGGCTACACCTTC.

The V and J genes are TRBV28 and TRBJ1-4, with TRBD1 as a possible D gene (5 bases). The ends were cut back, 3 bases at V and 7 bases at J, with 18 bases in the middle. CDR3 length equals 16 residues. The germline V gene has CDR1 MDHEN and CDR2 SYDVKM. The CDR3 DNA reads TGTGCCAGCAGTTTGCCAAAGGGGCCGGGAGGTGAAAAACTGTTTTTT. This sequence encodes CASSLPKGPGGEKLFF. Drawing the rest from reference TRBV28 and TRBJ1-4, the complete variable domain is DVKVTQSSRYLVKRTGEKVFLECVQDMDHENMFWYRQDPGLGLRLIYFSYDVKMKEKGDIPEGYSVSREKKERFSLILESASTNQTSMYLCASSLPKGPGGEKLFFGSGTQLSVL.

The chain carries TRBV15 and TRBJ1-6; D gene uncertain. V gave up 6 bases and J gave up 1 base, with 7 bases separating them. Per the germline V gene, CDR1 is LNHNV and CDR2 is YYDKDF (reference sequence). This CDR3 is built from 14 residues. CDR3 DNA: TGTGCCACCAGAATGGAGTCCTATAATTCACCCCTCCACTTT. Amino acid sequence: CATRMESYNSPLHF.

The chain recombines TRBV29-1 with TRBJ1-2; D possibly corresponds to TRBD1 (6 bases). Germline CDR1 SQVTM, CDR2 ANQGSEA. The CDR3 runs to 12 residues. Trimming left V 5 bases short and J 5 bases short, with 12 bases between. CDR3 sequence reads: CSVFFRGYGYTF. Here the CDR3 DNA reads TGCAGCGTTTTTTTCAGGGGTTATGGCTACACCTTC. The full variable domain, in which reference TRBV29-1 and TRBJ1-2 provide the parts outside the CDR3, is SAVISQKPSRDICQRGTSLTIQCQVDSQVTMMFWYRQQPGQSLTLIATANQGSEATYESGFVIDKFPISRPNLTFSTLTVSNMSPEDSSIYLCSVFFRGYGYTFGSGTRLTVV.

The chain carries TRBV6-2 or TRBV6-3 and TRBJ2-7; a possible D gene is TRBD2 (6 bases). The germline V gene encodes CDR1 MNHEY and CDR2 SVGEGT. Deletions cut 2 bases from V and 0 bases from J, with 17 bases between. The CDR3 is made up of 17 amino acids. CDR3 DNA sequence: TGTGCCAGCAGTTACGCGGTAGGAGGGCCCCTCTCCTACGAGCAGTACTTC. It translates to CASSYAVGGPLSYEQYF.

This chain joins TRBV5-1 and TRBJ1-1; maybe TRBD1 (6 bases). Germline values: CDR1 SGHRS, CDR2 YFSETQ. V lost 2 bases and J 7 bases, leaving 9 bases between the germline ends. The CDR3 contains 12 residues. The CDR3 nucleotides read TGCGCCAGCAGCTTAGGGGGACATGAAGCTTTCTTT. Translated, it gives CASSLGGHEAFF.

This sequence joins TRBV4-2 and TRBJ1-6; a weak D match, TRBD1 (6 bases). The CDR3 is 16 amino acids. Germline lookup yields CDR1 LGHNA and CDR2 YNFKEQ. The V end was cut by 5 bases, the J end by 5 bases, with 16 bases between. The CDR3 DNA sequence: TGTGCCAGCAGCGCCCGGGGGGGGGCAAATAATTCACCCCTCCACTTT. It encodes CASSARGGANNSPLHF.

This clone was seen more than once but under ten times. J is TRBJ1-6 and V is TRBV11-2; D not certain. V lost 6 bases to trimming and J lost 7 bases, with 7 bases between them. Looked up from germline, CDR1 is SGHAT and CDR2 is FQNNGV. This CDR3 is built from 12 residues. The CDR3 here is CASSVLNSPLHF. Written as DNA, the CDR3 is TGTGCCAGCAGTGTCCTAAATTCACCCCTCCACTTT.

V usage is TRBV19 and J usage is TRBJ2-1; TRBD1 matches 9 bases. J was trimmed by 6 bases and V by 2 bases; bases with no gene match: 5. CDR1 and CDR2 (germline): LNHDA, SQIVND (reference sequence). The CDR3 has 15 amino acids. The CDR3 DNA sequence: TGTGCCAGTAGTATACCCAACAGGGGGCGCAATGAGCAGTTCTTC. It yields the protein CASSIPNRGRNEQFF.

The chain combines TRBV30 with TRBJ1-2; 12 bases align to TRBD1. V was pared by 7 bases and J by 7 bases, with 13 bases of the junction left unmatched. The CDR3 length is 15 residues. Germline values: CDR1 GTSNPN, CDR2 SVGIG (reference sequence). The CDR3 here is CASPGWGQGAGGYTF. The CDR3, as DNA: TGTGCCTCCCCCGGGTGGGGACAGGGGGCGGGTGGCTACACCTTC.

The gene calls are TRBV18 and TRBJ1-2; tentatively, D is TRBD1 (5 bases). Trimming pared 3 bases from V and 0 bases from J, leaving 14 bases between. The germline V gene encodes CDR1 KGHSH and CDR2 LQKENI. CDR3 length: 16 amino acids. CDR3 residues: CASSPVPGTANYGYTF. The DNA for the CDR3 is TGTGCCAGCTCACCCGTCCCAGGGACTGCTAACTATGGCTACACCTTC.

The genes are TRBV11-3 and TRBJ2-7; D is undetermined. Between the trimmed V and J ends, which lost 1 base and 4 bases, there was a span of 8 bases. This CDR3 is 13 amino acids long. CDR1 SGHNT and CDR2 YENEEA come from the germline V gene. CDR3 coding DNA: TGTGCCAGCAGCTTAGGGGCTGGGTACGAGCAGTACTTC. This sequence encodes CASSLGAGYEQYF.

V usage is TRBV10-1 and J usage is TRBJ1-4; D might be TRBD1 (5 bases). V shed 3 bases and J shed 7 bases, with 15 bases lying between them. This CDR3 is 15 amino acids long. Germline V gene lookup returns CDR1 WNHNN and CDR2 SYGVQD (reference sequence). The CDR3 loop is CASSESREVCEKLFF. As DNA, the CDR3 is TGCGCCAGCAGTGAATCCAGGGAGGTGTGTGAAAAACTGTTTTTT.

V and J are TRBV29-1 and TRBJ2-2; TRBD1 matches at 9 bases. The CDR3 runs 18 residues. The germline V gene has CDR1 SQVTM and CDR2 ANQGSEA. Germline trimming cut 7 bases from V and 5 bases from J; bases unmatched to any gene: 20. Written as DNA, the CDR3 is TGCAGCGCACGAGGCAGGACAGGGGAGTTTAGAAGGACCGGGGAGCTGTTTTTT. Translation gives CSARGRTGEFRRTGELFF.

The chain recombines TRBV7-8 with TRBJ2-5, with D possibly matching TRBD2 (6 bases). V lost 4 bases and J 5 bases, leaving 17 bases between the germline ends. This CDR3 is built from 15 residues. The V gene's germline CDR1 is SGHVS and CDR2 FQNEAQ. CDR3 coding DNA: TGTGCCAGCAGCTCCCAGGGCGGAGGGAGGGAGACCCAGTACTTC. This encodes CASSSQGGGRETQYF.